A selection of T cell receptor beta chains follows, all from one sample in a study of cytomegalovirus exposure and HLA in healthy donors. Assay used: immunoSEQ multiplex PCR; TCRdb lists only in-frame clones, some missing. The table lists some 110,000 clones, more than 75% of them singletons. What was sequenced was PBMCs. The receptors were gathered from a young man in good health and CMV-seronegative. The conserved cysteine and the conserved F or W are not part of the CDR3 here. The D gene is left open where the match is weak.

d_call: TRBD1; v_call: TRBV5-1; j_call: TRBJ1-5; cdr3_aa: ASSRQGARGNQPQH
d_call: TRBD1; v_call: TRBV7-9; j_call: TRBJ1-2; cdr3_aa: ASSLTGMVPGYT
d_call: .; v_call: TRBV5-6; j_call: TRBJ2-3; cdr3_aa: ASSADWRGRTDTQY
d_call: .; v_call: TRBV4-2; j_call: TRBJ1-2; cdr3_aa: ASSQDLESNYGYT
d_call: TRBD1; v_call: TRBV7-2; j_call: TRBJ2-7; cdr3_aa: ASRQNDRANEQY
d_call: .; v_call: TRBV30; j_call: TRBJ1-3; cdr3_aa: AWSLFHSGNTIY
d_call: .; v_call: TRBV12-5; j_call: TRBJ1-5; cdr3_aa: ASGLTGNQPQH
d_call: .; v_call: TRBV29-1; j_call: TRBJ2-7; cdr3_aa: SVEVETAAYEQY
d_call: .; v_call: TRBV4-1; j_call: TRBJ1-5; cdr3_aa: ASSQVGAAFNQPQH
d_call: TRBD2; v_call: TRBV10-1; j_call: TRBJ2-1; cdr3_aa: ASSESTTSSNEQF
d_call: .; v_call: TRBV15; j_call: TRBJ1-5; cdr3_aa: ATSRDVQGSNQPQH
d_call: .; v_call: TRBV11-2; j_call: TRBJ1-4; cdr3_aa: ASSLHLAGERNEKLF
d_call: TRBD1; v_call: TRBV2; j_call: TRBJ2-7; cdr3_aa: ASSSQGAHYEQY
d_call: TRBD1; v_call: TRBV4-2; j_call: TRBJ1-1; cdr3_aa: ASSQGTGGDTEAF
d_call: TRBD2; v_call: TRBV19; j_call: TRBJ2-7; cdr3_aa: ASSPSGGFREQY